This T cell receptor (beta chain) was recovered during a study of cytomegalovirus exposure and HLA in healthy donors. With respect to this clone: Its antigen is as yet unknown.

The germline CDR1 and CDR2 sequences are SGHRS and YFSETQ. With 4 bases removed from V and 4 bases from J, the gap between germline ends came to 14 bases. The CDR3 sequence is 14 residues long. A multiplex PCR was run with 60 Vbeta primers and 13 Jbeta primers. Libraries were prepared by immunoSEQ multiplex PCR; TCRdb keeps only in-frame clonotypes and omits some of them. This table holds tens of thousands of clones, about 81% found once. Study-level results: In vitro assays verified that three CMV-associated chains recognized CMV antigens specifically. Among donors in an Asian-associated ancestry cluster, a later analysis reportedly found fewer N-insertions than the roughly 700-donor mean. The study carried out a later analysis of TCR beta sequences. It associated some 15,000 of them with specific HLA alleles at a false discovery rate of 0.05. In an earlier analysis, most TCR beta V segments were productive about 87% or about 30% of the time.

Sequenced input: PBMCs. The genes are TRBV5-1 and TRBJ1-1, with D possibly TRBD1 on 5 matching bases. The receptor was isolated from a man between 18 and 29 years old in good health and CMV-seronegative. The CDR3 DNA reads as TGCGCCAGCAGCCTTCTCCAGGGTGGCACTGAAGCTTTCTTT. Translating gives CASSLLQGGTEAFF.